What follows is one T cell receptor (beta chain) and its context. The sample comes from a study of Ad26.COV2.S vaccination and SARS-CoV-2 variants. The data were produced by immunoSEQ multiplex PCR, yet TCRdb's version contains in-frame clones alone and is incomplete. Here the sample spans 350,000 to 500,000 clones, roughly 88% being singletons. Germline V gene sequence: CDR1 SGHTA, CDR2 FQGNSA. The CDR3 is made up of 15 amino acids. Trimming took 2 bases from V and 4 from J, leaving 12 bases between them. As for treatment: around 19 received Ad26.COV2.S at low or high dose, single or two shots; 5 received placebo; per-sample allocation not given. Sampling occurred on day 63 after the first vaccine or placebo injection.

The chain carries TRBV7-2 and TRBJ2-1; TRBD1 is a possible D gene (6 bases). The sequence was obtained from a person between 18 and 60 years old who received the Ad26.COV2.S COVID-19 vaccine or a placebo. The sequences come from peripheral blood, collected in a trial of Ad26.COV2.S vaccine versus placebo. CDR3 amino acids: CASSLSSGAYNEQFF. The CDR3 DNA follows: TGTGCCAGCAGCTTAAGCTCAGGGGCTTACAATGAGCAGTTCTTC.